This TCR beta chain was captured by sequencing in a study of tumor-infiltrating lymphocytes in primary liver carcinoma. This clonotype was seen more than once but under ten times. V lost 4 bases to trimming and J lost 4 bases, with 26 bases between them. Germline V gene data show CDR1 as MNHNS and CDR2 as SASEGT. The CDR3 extends over 18 amino acids. Total RNA amounting to about 520 ng was the source from which TCR beta cDNA was made with a constant-region primer. Three nested multiplex PCR rounds, a slightly modified ARM-PCR method, built the TCR beta libraries. TRBV1-TRBV30 forward and Cbeta reverse primers drove the first two approximately 10-cycle rounds. TCRdb reprocessed the multiplex PCR reads with MiXCR, giving one entry per CDR3 protein. The sample yields around 330,000 distinct CDR3 sequences, 45% to 70% seen once. The authors took blood RNA from unsorted whole blood and also extracted germline DNA.

V is TRBV6-1 and J is TRBJ2-7; D might be TRBD2 (6 bases). The receptor comes from a woman aged 25 to 39 with primary liver carcinoma and hepatitis B virus infection. The sequenced sample consisted of peripheral blood. The chain's CDR3 is CASSANLGRGTPRYEQYF. The CDR3 bases are TGTGCCAGCAGTGCAAATCTGGGACGCGGGACTCCACGGTACGAGCAGTACTTC.